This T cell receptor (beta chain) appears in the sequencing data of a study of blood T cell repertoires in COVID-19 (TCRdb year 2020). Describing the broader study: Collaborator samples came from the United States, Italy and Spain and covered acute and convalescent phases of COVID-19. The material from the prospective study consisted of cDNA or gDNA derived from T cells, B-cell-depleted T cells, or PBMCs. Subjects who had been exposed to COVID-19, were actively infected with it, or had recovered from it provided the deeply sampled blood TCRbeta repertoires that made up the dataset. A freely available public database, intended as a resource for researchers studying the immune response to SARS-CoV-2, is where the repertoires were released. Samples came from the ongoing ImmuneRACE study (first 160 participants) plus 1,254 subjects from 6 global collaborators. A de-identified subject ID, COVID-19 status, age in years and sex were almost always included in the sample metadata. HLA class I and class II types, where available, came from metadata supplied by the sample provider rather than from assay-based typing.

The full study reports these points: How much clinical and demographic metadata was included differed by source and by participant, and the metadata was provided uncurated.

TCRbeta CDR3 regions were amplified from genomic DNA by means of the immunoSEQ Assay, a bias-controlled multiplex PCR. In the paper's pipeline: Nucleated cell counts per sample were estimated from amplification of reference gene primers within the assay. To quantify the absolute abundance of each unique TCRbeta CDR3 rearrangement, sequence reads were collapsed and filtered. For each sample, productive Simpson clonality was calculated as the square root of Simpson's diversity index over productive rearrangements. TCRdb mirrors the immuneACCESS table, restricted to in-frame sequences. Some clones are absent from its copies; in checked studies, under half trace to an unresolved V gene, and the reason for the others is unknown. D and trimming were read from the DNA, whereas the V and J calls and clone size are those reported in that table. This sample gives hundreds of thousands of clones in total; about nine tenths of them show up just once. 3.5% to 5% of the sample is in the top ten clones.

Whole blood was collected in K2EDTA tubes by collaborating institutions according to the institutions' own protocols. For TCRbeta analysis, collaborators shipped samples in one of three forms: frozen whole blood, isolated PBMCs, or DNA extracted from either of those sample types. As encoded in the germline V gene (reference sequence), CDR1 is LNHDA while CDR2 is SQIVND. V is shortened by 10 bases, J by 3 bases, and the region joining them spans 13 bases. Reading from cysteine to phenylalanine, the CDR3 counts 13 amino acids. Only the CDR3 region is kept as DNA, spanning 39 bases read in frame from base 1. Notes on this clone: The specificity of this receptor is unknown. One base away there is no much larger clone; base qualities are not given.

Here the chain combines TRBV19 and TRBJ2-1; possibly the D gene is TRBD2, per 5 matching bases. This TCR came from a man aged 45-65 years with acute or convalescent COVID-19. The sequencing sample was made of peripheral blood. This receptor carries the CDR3 CATIGVNYNEQFF. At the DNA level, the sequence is TGTGCCACTATCGGGGTAAACTACAATGAGCAGTTCTTC.